The entry below gives a single TCR beta chain sequence along with its context. What it binds is unknown. This record comes from a study of T cell responses to AZD1222 COVID-19 vaccine. This CDR3 spans 13 amino acids. V was trimmed by 0 bases and J by 4 bases, leaving 9 bases between them. Germline-derived CDR1 and CDR2 are GTSNPN and SVGIG (reference sequence). Data came from immunoSEQ multiplex PCR; TCRdb stores just in-frame clones and leaves some out. The repertoire has over 100,000 clones, about nine tenths of them found once; the top ten carry roughly 7%. Study-wide results and limits: There were repertoire samples only from the period after the peak T cell response. White British donors predominated, females outnumbered males, and clonal diversity was possibly underestimated.

This specimen was peripheral blood, taken on day 0 of AZD1222 vaccination. The receptor's source is an adult in good health. The chain recombines TRBV30 with TRBJ1-2, with unresolved D. As DNA, the CDR3 is TGTGCCTGGAGTGTACCGGGCAGCTATGGCTACACCTTC. Translation: CAWSVPGSYGYTF.